One and the same sample provided the 19 T cell receptor beta chains below, sequenced in a study of shared clonotypes between healthy human individuals (dated by TCRdb to 2020 to 2022). CD8 naive samples were obtained by positive selection for CCR7 among CD45RO-negative cells, yielding a CD45RA+CCR7+ population from which TemRA cells were excluded. Library construction relied on the immunoSEQ multiplex PCR assay. TCRdb's version of the immuneACCESS table is confined to in-frame rearrangements and falls short of the full clone set. An unresolved V gene accounts for under half of the shortfall where checked; the remainder is of unknown origin. In this sample the table shows roughly 890,000 clones, 90% to 95% of which occur a single time. The ten largest make up less than 25% of the sample. Sequencing was done on a sample of naive CD8+ T cells sorted from blood. The cell subset or site label, read with the paper, signifies: CD45RA+CCR7+. The origin of the receptors is a man aged 30 to 45 in good health.

CDR3 loop: CASSFSGKNEQFF. The CDR3 coding sequence is TGTGCCAGCAGTTTTTCGGGGAAGAATGAGCAGTTCTTC. The chain combines TRBV27 with TRBJ2-1; tentatively, D is TRBD2 (5 bases). Germline CDR1 and CDR2: MNHEY and SMNVEV (reference sequence). This CDR3 is 13 amino acids long. V lost 3 bases and J lost 7, with 10 bases in between.

V usage is TRBV5-1 and J usage is TRBJ2-3; 7 bases fit TRBD2. Trimming took 7 bases from V and 4 from J; bases not matched to a gene: 6. Germline lookup yields CDR1 SGHRS and CDR2 YFSETQ. This CDR3 has 13 amino acids. CDR3 amino acids: CASLIRGADTQYF. The CDR3 region has the DNA TGCGCCAGCCTTATACGGGGGGCAGATACGCAGTATTTT.

The rearrangement links TRBV6-1 to TRBJ2-7; D unresolved. With 4 bases removed from V and 3 bases from J, the gap between germline ends came to 10 bases. Germline V gene lookup returns CDR1 MNHNS and CDR2 SASEGT. This CDR3 comprises 13 residues. CDR3 region: CASSVDRSYEQYF. The CDR3 DNA follows: TGTGCCAGCAGTGTGGACCGGAGCTACGAGCAGTACTTC.

This chain joins TRBV28 and TRBJ2-3; D is unclear. V was trimmed by 3 bases and J by 6 bases, leaving 10 bases between them. Germline V CDR1 and CDR2: MDHEN, SYDVKM. CDR3 size: 13 residues. The CDR3 is CASSFAAGDTQYF. The CDR3 DNA reads TGTGCCAGCAGTTTCGCAGCAGGCGATACGCAGTATTTT.

Turning to this clone: The same CDR3 arises from other DNA sequences in this sample as well. V gene TRBV7-6 combines with J gene TRBJ2-3; D perhaps matches TRBD1 (6 bases). CDR3 size: 13 residues. Per germline, CDR1 SGHVS and CDR2 FNYEAQ. V was clipped by 1 base and J by 6 bases, with 8 bases between them. CDR3 in amino acids: CASSLGGRDTQYF. The CDR3 nucleotides are TGTGCCAGCAGCTTAGGGGGGCGGGATACGCAGTATTTT. Drawing the rest from reference TRBV7-6 and TRBJ2-3, the complete variable domain is GAGVSQSPRYKVTKRGQDVALRCDPISGHVSLYWYRQALGQGPEFLTYFNYEAQQDKSGLPNDRFSAERPEGSISTLTIQRTEQRDSAMYRCASSLGGRDTQYFGPGTRLTVL.

As for this clone: A read error may be the cause here, since a much bigger clone is one base away. The same CDR3 arises from other DNA sequences in this sample as well. The chain carries TRBV28 and TRBJ2-5; D gene uncertain. V was shortened by 6 bases and J by 2 bases, with 4 bases between the two germline ends. CDR1 MDHEN and CDR2 SYDVKM come from the germline V gene. CDR3 length: 11 amino acids. The CDR3 loop reads CASSSQETQYF. The DNA of the CDR3 is TGTGCCAGCAGCTCACAAGAGACCCAGTACTTC.

J is TRBJ2-1 and V is TRBV7-9, with a possible D match to TRBD1 (6 bases). CDR1 is SEHNR, CDR2 FQNEAQ, per germline (reference sequence). The CDR3 runs 16 residues. V lost 6 bases, J lost 2 bases, and 17 bases lay in between. In DNA form, the CDR3 reads TGTGCCAGCAGTCCTAGGACAGACCTAACCTACAATGAGCAGTTCTTC. Translating gives CASSPRTDLTYNEQFF.

V gene TRBV2 combines with J gene TRBJ2-3; no clear D gene. Germline values: CDR1 SNHLY, CDR2 FYNNEI. The CDR3 contains 16 residues. Trimming removed 6 bases from V and 1 base from J, with 17 bases in between. CDR3 bases: TGTGCCAGCAGCAAAATCGACACAAGCCGCACAGATACGCAGTATTTT. The encoded protein is CASSKIDTSRTDTQYF.

The CDR3 sequence is CASSPGEIYEQYF. DNA for the CDR3: TGTGCCAGCAGTCCCGGGGAAATCTACGAGCAGTACTTC. The gene calls are TRBV6-5 and TRBJ2-7; D perhaps matches TRBD2 (5 bases). Trimming took off 5 bases at V and 3 bases at J, with 11 bases between the two ends. The CDR3 length is 13 residues. The germline CDR1 and CDR2 sequences are MNHEY and SVGAGI.

The rearrangement uses TRBV7-9 and TRBJ2-5; D gene uncertain. This CDR3 region has 15 residues. V was shortened by 1 base and J by 5 bases, with 14 bases between the two germline ends. Germline CDR1 is SEHNR and CDR2 is FQNEAQ (reference sequence). The chain's CDR3 is CASSLDSGAWETQYF. CDR3 DNA: TGTGCCAGCAGCTTAGACTCCGGCGCGTGGGAGACCCAGTACTTC.

Here the CDR3 reads CSARRTSEQYF. CDR3 in DNA: TGCAGTGCTAGAAGAACTAGCGAGCAGTACTTC. The chain uses TRBV20-1 and TRBJ2-7; weak D call: TRBD2 (5 bases). V dropped 2 bases and J dropped 6 bases, with 8 bases sitting between them. Germline assignment: CDR1 DFQATT and CDR2 SNEGSKA (reference sequence). This CDR3 has 11 amino acids.

The chain has TRBV19 and TRBJ2-1; D is possibly TRBD1 or TRBD2 (5 bases each). V lost 7 bases to trimming and J lost 7 bases, with 17 bases between them. The CDR3 extends over 14 amino acids. Germline-derived CDR1 and CDR2 are LNHDA and SQIVND (reference sequence). CDR3 region: CASTQNRGGNEQFF. In DNA form, the CDR3 reads TGTGCCAGTACCCAAAACCGGGGCGGGAATGAGCAGTTCTTC.

The rearrangement uses TRBV7-9 and TRBJ2-3, with 9 positions matching TRBD1. Germline values: CDR1 SEHNR, CDR2 FQNEAQ (reference sequence). CDR3 length: 16 amino acids. With 5 bases clipped from V and 6 bases from J, the junction kept 12 bases outside the gene matches. The chain's CDR3 is CASSPRQGGERDTQYF. The CDR3 nucleotides are TGTGCCAGCAGCCCACGACAGGGGGGGGAACGGGATACGCAGTATTTT.

This chain links TRBV5-1 with TRBJ1-2; 7 bases fit TRBD1. CDR1 and CDR2 (germline): SGHRS, YFSETQ. After removal of 5 bases from V and 1 base from J, the junction contained 8 bases not matched to a gene. CDR3 size: 15 residues. DNA for the CDR3: TGCGCCAGCAGAGATCAGCAGGGGGTTAACTATGGCTACACCTTC. As protein: CASRDQQGVNYGYTF.

The chain joins TRBV29-1 to TRBJ1-1; D is uncertain. Germline-derived CDR1 and CDR2 are SQVTM and ANQGSEA. The V and J ends lost 4 bases and 3 bases respectively, with 12 bases between them. The CDR3 is 13 amino acids. The chain's CDR3 is CSVGPLADTEAFF. DNA for the CDR3: TGCAGCGTTGGGCCTCTTGCGGACACTGAAGCTTTCTTT.

In regard to this clone: The same CDR3 arises from other DNA sequences in this sample as well. This chain connects TRBV5-1 to TRBJ2-7; no firm D call. The germline gives CDR1 SGHRS, CDR2 YFSETQ. This CDR3 spans 13 amino acids. Trimming pared 1 base from V and 4 bases from J, leaving 9 bases between. The CDR3 DNA follows: TGCGCCAGCAGCTTGCGTGTGGGGTACGAGCAGTACTTC. This sequence encodes CASSLRVGYEQYF. The full variable domain, in which reference TRBV5-1 and TRBJ2-7 provide the parts outside the CDR3, is KAGVTQTPRYLIKTRGQQVTLSCSPISGHRSVSWYQQTPGQGLQFLFEYFSETQRNKGNFPGRFSGRQFSNSRSEMNVSTLELGDSALYLCASSLRVGYEQYFGPGTRLTVT.

The chain carries TRBV28 and TRBJ2-7; 9 bases are shared with TRBD1. Germline V gene sequence: CDR1 MDHEN, CDR2 SYDVKM. This CDR3 has 14 residues. Trimming took 2 bases from V and 3 from J; bases not matched to a gene: 2. In DNA form, the CDR3 reads TGTGCCAGCAGTTTACTGGACAGGGGCTACGAGCAGTACTTC. Translating gives CASSLLDRGYEQYF.

The J gene is TRBJ2-5, the V gene TRBV6-5; TRBD1 or TRBD2 may be the D gene (5 bases each). V shed 2 bases and J shed 1 base, with 11 bases lying between them. Germline loops: CDR1 MNHEY, CDR2 SVGAGI. The CDR3 loop spans 15 amino acids. The CDR3 loop reads CASSYVGTTQETQYF. CDR3 bases: TGTGCCAGCAGTTACGTCGGGACGACCCAAGAGACCCAGTACTTC.

The CDR3 region has the DNA TGTGCCAGCAGTTTGGGGGCCTCGGGGACTGAAGCTTTCTTT. Translating it yields CASSLGASGTEAFF. The chain employs TRBV27 and TRBJ1-1, with D possibly matching TRBD1 (6 bases). V was shortened by 3 bases and J by 5 bases, with 13 bases between the two germline ends. The CDR3 length is 14 residues. Germline CDR1 is MNHEY and CDR2 is SMNVEV (reference sequence).